These T cell receptor beta chains were read from a single sample in a study of cytomegalovirus exposure and HLA in healthy donors. Sequencing was performed with immunoSEQ multiplex PCR; in TCRdb, only in-frame clones are kept and a portion is missing. Of tens of thousands of clones in the sample, about 63% were seen once. The sequenced material came from PBMCs. The receptors were gathered from a woman aged 25-40 years in good health and CMV-seronegative. CDR3s include the opening cysteine and the closing phenylalanine or tryptophan. The order of the fields is D gene, J gene, clone size, V gene, CDR3 protein, CDR3 DNA. D genes are given only for firm matches. Clone size is given for some rows only: seen once, a few or many times, or a class if the clone is expanded.

NA,TRBJ1-1,few,TRBV11-3,CASSLEVNRAEAFF,TGTGCCAGCAGCTTAGAGGTTAACAGGGCTGAAGCTTTCTTT
NA,TRBJ1-2,few,TRBV10-3,CAISESGSTNYGYTF,TGTGCCATCAGTGAGTCTGGCAGTACTAACTATGGCTACACCTTC
TRBD2,TRBJ2-2,few,TRBV4-2,CASSQVELAGGFAGELFF,TGTGCCAGCAGCCAAGTGGAGCTAGCGGGAGGGTTCGCCGGGGAGCTGTTTTTT
NA,TRBJ1-4,NA,TRBV7-9,CASSLTGAEKLFF,TGTGCCAGCAGCTTAACTGGGGCGGAAAAACTGTTTTTT
NA,TRBJ1-1,NA,TRBV6-1,CASSSNPGGGTEAFF,TGTGCCAGCAGTTCGAACCCGGGGGGAGGGACTGAAGCTTTCTTT
TRBD2,TRBJ2-1,NA,TRBV19,CASRESGRGNEQFF,TGTGCCAGTAGAGAAAGCGGGAGGGGCAATGAGCAGTTCTTC
TRBD1,TRBJ2-7,NA,TRBV7-7,CASSVDRGSEQYF,TGTGCCAGCAGCGTAGACAGGGGAAGCGAGCAGTACTTC
TRBD1,TRBJ2-5,once,TRBV5-1,CASSSGTGLQETQYF,TGCGCCAGCAGCTCCGGGACAGGCCTCCAAGAGACCCAGTACTTC
TRBD2,TRBJ2-5,NA,TRBV15,CATSRVAAGGQETQYF,TGTGCCACCAGCAGAGTCGCGGCGGGGGGACAAGAGACCCAGTACTTC
NA,TRBJ2-3,few,TRBV7-9,CASSYGTRGTDTQYF,TGTGCCAGCAGTTACGGGACTCGGGGTACAGATACGCAGTATTTT
NA,TRBJ2-7,NA,TRBV28,CASPPPGHPLHEQYF,TGTGCCAGCCCTCCACCGGGACATCCTCTTCACGAGCAGTACTTC
NA,TRBJ2-1,NA,TRBV19,CASNALAGSYNEQFF,TGTGCCAGTAATGCTTTGGCAGGGTCCTACAATGAGCAGTTCTTC
TRBD1,TRBJ2-3,medium-sized,TRBV7-9,CASSQNQGAPQYF,TGTGCCAGCAGTCAGAATCAGGGGGCGCCGCAGTATTTT
NA,TRBJ1-2,NA,TRBV7-8,CASSPIIGGNGYTF,TGTGCCAGCAGCCCTATAATCGGGGGGAATGGCTACACCTTC
TRBD1,TRBJ2-3,once,TRBV5-6,CASSSPRQGGLYTQYF,TGTGCCAGCAGCTCACCTCGACAGGGGGGCCTCTATACGCAGTATTTT
TRBD1,TRBJ2-2,NA,TRBV4-1,CASSRLGQGGGELFF,TGCGCCAGCAGCCGCTTGGGACAGGGTGGCGGGGAGCTGTTTTTT
NA,TRBJ2-7,NA,TRBV10-3,CAISILTGDEQYF,TGTGCCATCAGTATTTTGACAGGTGACGAGCAGTACTTC
NA,TRBJ2-2,NA,TRBV2,CASSEAVLKTGELFF,TGTGCCAGCAGTGAAGCTGTACTCAAAACCGGGGAGCTGTTTTTT
NA,TRBJ2-2,NA,TRBV30,CAWRVGREGNTGELFF,TGTGCCTGGAGAGTTGGGCGGGAAGGGAACACCGGGGAGCTGTTTTTT
TRBD1,TRBJ2-7,NA,TRBV18,CASSPGQSGEQYF,TGTGCCAGCTCACCGGGACAGTCGGGGGAGCAGTACTTC
TRBD1,TRBJ2-7,NA,TRBV10-1,CASSPDREVGEQYF,TGCGCCAGCTCACCCGACAGGGAAGTAGGCGAGCAGTACTTC
NA,TRBJ1-1,few,TRBV12-2,CASRLAEQAFF,TGTGCAAGTCGCTTAGCAGAGCAAGCTTTCTTT
NA,TRBJ1-2,few,TRBV7-6,CASGQGYGYTF,TGTGCCAGCGGCCAGGGTTATGGCTACACCTTC
NA,TRBJ1-2,NA,TRBV15,CATSRDGGFRGYTF,TGTGCCACCAGCAGAGATGGCGGTTTTAGGGGCTACACCTTC
NA,TRBJ2-7,NA,TRBV4-1,CASSQAISYEQYF,TGCGCCAGCAGCCAAGCCATCTCCTACGAGCAGTACTTC
NA,TRBJ1-5,NA,TRBV7-2,CASGAGANQPQHF,TGTGCCAGCGGGGCAGGGGCCAATCAGCCCCAGCATTTT
NA,TRBJ2-5,NA,TRBV19,CASSTPGLRRETQYF,TGTGCCAGTAGTACACCGGGACTCAGGAGGGAGACCCAGTACTTC
NA,TRBJ2-7,few,TRBV28,CASSDRLRSYEQYF,TGTGCCAGCAGTGATAGACTTCGATCCTACGAGCAGTACTTC
TRBD2,TRBJ2-7,few,TRBV7-3,CASSWMGGGTYEQYF,TGTGCCAGCAGCTGGATGGGGGGAGGGACCTACGAGCAGTACTTC
TRBD2,TRBJ2-7,NA,TRBV2,CASRAPREGREQYF,TGTGCCAGCAGGGCTCCGCGGGAGGGCCGCGAGCAGTACTTC
NA,TRBJ2-2,NA,TRBV7-9,CASSLDGTGTGELFF,TGTGCCAGCAGCTTAGACGGTACGGGGACCGGGGAGCTGTTTTTT
NA,TRBJ1-5,NA,TRBV30,CAWSVGGGQPQHF,TGTGCCTGGAGTGTTGGGGGCGGTCAGCCCCAGCATTTT
TRBD1,TRBJ2-3,NA,TRBV7-6,CASSSHMTGGTDTQYF,TGTGCCAGCAGCTCACACATGACAGGGGGCACAGATACGCAGTATTTT
NA,TRBJ2-3,few,TRBV5-1,CASSSGTTDTQYF,TGCGCCAGCAGCTCGGGGACAACAGATACGCAGTATTTT